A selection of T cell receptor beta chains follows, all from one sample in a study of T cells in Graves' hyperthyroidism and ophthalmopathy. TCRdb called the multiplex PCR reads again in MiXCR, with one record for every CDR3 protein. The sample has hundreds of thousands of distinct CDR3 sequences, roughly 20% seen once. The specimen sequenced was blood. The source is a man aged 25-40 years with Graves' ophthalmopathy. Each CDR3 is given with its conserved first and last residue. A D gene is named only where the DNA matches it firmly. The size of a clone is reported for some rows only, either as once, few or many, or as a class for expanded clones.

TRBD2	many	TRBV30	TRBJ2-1	CAWRTSGSSGQFF	TGTGCCTGGAGGACTAGCGGGAGCTCGGGGCAGTTCTTC
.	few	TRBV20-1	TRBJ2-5	CSASSLHGGTQYF	TGCAGTGCTAGTTCCCTCCACGGGGGGACCCAGTACTTC
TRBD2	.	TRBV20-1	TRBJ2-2	CSARPSGLNTGELFF	TGCAGTGCTAGACCTAGCGGACTAAACACCGGGGAGCTGTTTTTT
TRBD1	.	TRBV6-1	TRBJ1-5	CASSEQGAGGNQPQHF	TGTGCCAGCAGTGAGCAGGGGGCCGGAGGCAATCAGCCCCAGCATTTT
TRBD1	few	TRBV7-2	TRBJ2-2	CASSTRTGNTGELFF	TGTGCCAGCAGCACCCGGACAGGAAACACCGGGGAGCTGTTTTTT
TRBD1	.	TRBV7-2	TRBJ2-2	CASNFRQGYTGELFF	TGTGCCAGCAACTTTAGACAGGGTTACACCGGGGAGCTGTTTTTT
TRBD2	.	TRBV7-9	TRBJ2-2	CASSLGTSGNVGELFF	TGTGCCAGCAGCTTGGGGACTAGCGGGAATGTCGGGGAGCTGTTTTTT
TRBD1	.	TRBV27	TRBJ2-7	CASSEVGQIYEQYF	TGTGCCAGCAGTGAGGTGGGACAGATCTACGAGCAGTACTTC
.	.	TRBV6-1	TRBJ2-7	CASSTTVSNYEQYF	TGTGCCAGCAGCACAACGGTCTCGAACTACGAGCAGTACTTC
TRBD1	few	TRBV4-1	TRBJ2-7	CASSQVGTVGYEQYF	TGCGCCAGCAGCCAAGTCGGGACAGTGGGCTACGAGCAGTACTTC
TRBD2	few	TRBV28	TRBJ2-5	CASSFRLAGETQYF	TGTGCCAGCAGTTTCAGACTAGCGGGAGAGACCCAGTACTTC
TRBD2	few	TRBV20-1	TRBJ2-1	CSARDMTSGLYNEQFF	TGCAGTGCTAGAGATATGACTAGCGGGCTTTACAATGAGCAGTTCTTC
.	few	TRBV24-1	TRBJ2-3	CATSTRLASTDTQYF	TGTGCCACCAGTACACGTCTTGCTAGCACAGATACGCAGTATTTT
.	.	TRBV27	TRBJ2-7	CASSLLGAVYEQYF	TGTGCCAGCAGTTTACTGGGAGCGGTCTACGAGCAGTACTTC
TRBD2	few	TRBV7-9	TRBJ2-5	CASSSEAGVQETQYF	TGTGCCAGCAGCTCAGAGGCGGGGGTCCAAGAGACCCAGTACTTC
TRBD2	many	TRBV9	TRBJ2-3	CASSIGGLAMSDTQYF	TGTGCCAGCAGCATAGGGGGACTAGCGATGTCAGATACGCAGTATTTT
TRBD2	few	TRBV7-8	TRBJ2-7	CASSLMSGLAELSYEQYF	TGTGCCAGCAGCTTAATGAGTGGGCTAGCGGAGCTCTCCTACGAGCAGTACTTC
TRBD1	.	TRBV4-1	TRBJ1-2	CASSQPGTGKSHGYTF	TGCGCCAGCAGCCAGCCCGGGACAGGTAAATCGCATGGCTACACCTTC
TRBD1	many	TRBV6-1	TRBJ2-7	CASSGRTGGLEEQYF	TGTGCCAGCAGTGGTCGGACAGGGGGCCTGGAAGAGCAGTACTTC
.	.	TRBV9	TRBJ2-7	CASSVDGSNTYEQYF	TGTGCCAGCAGCGTAGACGGGAGTAACACCTACGAGCAGTACTTC
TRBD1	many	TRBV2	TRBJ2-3	CAIPGQNTDTQYF	TGTGCCATACCGGGACAGAACACAGATACGCAGTATTTT
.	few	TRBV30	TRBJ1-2	CAWSQSYGYTF	TGTGCCTGGAGCCAGTCCTATGGCTACACCTTC
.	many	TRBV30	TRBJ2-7	CAWSVGHEQYF	TGTGCCTGGAGTGTCGGGCACGAGCAGTACTTC
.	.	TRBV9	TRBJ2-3	CASSPFTGRDTQYF	TGTGCCAGCAGCCCGTTTACAGGGAGAGATACGCAGTATTTT
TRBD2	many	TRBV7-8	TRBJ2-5	CASSLTSGMGTQYF	TGTGCCAGCAGCTTAACTAGCGGGATGGGGACCCAGTACTTC
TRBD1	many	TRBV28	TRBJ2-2	CASSSAGGKTGELFF	TGTGCCAGCAGTTCAGCAGGGGGCAAAACCGGGGAGCTGTTTTTT
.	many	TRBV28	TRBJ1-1	CASSLSSGAGGDTEAFF	TGTGCCAGCAGTTTAAGCTCGGGGGCAGGTGGGGACACTGAAGCTTTCTTT
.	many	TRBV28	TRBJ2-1	CASSFNEQFF	TGTGCCAGCAGCTTTAATGAGCAGTTCTTC
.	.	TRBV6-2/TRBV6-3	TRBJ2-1	CASSLNSLLYNEQFF	TGTGCCAGCAGTTTAAATTCCCTTCTATACAATGAGCAGTTCTTC
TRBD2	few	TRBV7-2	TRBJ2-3	CASSLDQFSTSGSTDTQYF	TGTGCCAGCAGCTTAGACCAGTTCTCTACTAGCGGGAGCACAGATACGCAGTATTTT
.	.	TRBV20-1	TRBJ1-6	CSACMASALNSPLHF	TGCAGTGCTTGTATGGCGTCGGCCTTAAATTCACCCCTCCACTTT
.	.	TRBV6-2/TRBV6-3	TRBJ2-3	CASSYEGSPTTDTQYF	TGTGCCAGCAGTTATGAAGGGAGCCCGACCACAGATACGCAGTATTTT
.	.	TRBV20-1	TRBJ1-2	CSAISRGYGYTF	TGCAGTGCTATATCCCGGGGCTATGGCTACACCTTC
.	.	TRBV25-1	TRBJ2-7	CASTPLFSSYEQYF	TGTGCCAGCACCCCTTTGTTCAGCTCCTACGAGCAGTACTTC
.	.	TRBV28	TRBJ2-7	CASSSGTTTYEQYF	TGTGCCAGCAGTTCCGGGACAACTACCTACGAGCAGTACTTC
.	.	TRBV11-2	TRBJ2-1	CASSDSRGDEQFF	TGTGCCAGCAGCGACAGTAGGGGGGATGAGCAGTTCTTC
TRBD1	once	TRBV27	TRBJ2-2	CASSINRGNTGELFF	TGTGCCAGCAGTATCAACAGGGGAAACACCGGGGAGCTGTTTTTT
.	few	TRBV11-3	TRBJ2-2	CASSPSGSSGELFF	TGTGCCAGCAGCCCCAGTGGGAGCTCTGGGGAGCTGTTTTTT
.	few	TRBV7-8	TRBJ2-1	CASSWGRGTYNEQFF	TGTGCCAGCAGCTGGGGGCGGGGTACCTACAATGAGCAGTTCTTC
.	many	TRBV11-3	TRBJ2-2	CASSLSTGGELFF	TGTGCCAGCAGCCTTTCGACTGGCGGGGAGCTGTTTTTT
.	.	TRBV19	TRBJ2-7	CASSMDRYSYEQYF	TGTGCCAGTAGTATGGACAGATACTCCTACGAGCAGTACTTC
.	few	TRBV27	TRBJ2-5	CASSLSGKKETQYF	TGTGCCAGCAGTTTATCCGGCAAGAAAGAGACCCAGTACTTC
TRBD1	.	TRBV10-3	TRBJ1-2	CAISRQGPRGYTF	TGTGCCATCAGTAGACAGGGGCCTCGCGGCTACACCTTC